The rows below give T cell receptor beta chains drawn from one sample of a study of T cells after yellow fever vaccination. TCRdb used MiXCR to reprocess the 5' RACE reads, holding one entry per CDR3 protein. Of about 220,000 distinct CDR3 sequences in the sample, approximately 3.3% were seen once. Sequencing used CD4+ T cells sorted from PBMCs, obtained 10 days after the yellow fever booster vaccination. These receptors were collected from a man aged 18 to 30 who received the YFV17D yellow fever vaccine. Each CDR3 is given without its conserved first and last residue. D genes are given only for firm matches. Rows may omit the clone size; those that give it use once, few, many or a size class.

size,V,D,CDR3
many,TRBV7-2,-,ASSQAGSQETQY
many,TRBV7-9,TRBD2,ASSSGLRNTGELF
many,TRBV7-2,TRBD2,ASRSGAQETQY
few,TRBV3-1,-,ASSQWNNEQF
few,TRBV5-1,-,ASSVRRGTSTDTQY
few,TRBV3-1,-,ASRVLSNTGELF
many,TRBV7-2,-,ASSLSSTSYGYT
few,TRBV7-6,TRBD1,ASSFSTGRYYGYT
many,TRBV5-1,TRBD2,ASSLTFSGGASDTQY
-,TRBV12-3/TRBV12-4,-,ASSRFGGPGGDTQY
-,TRBV15,TRBD1,ATSRDQGAQH
many,TRBV6-5,TRBD1,ASSYWGQGGYGYT
few,TRBV5-4,TRBD2,ASSLRLADNEQF
-,TRBV6-1,-,ASSEGGLGLLSSYNEQF
-,TRBV18,-,ASSLRDGNEKLF
many,TRBV7-2,-,ASSPGGGQETQY
many,TRBV5-1,TRBD2,ASIETSGVTGELF
many,TRBV27,-,ASSSLGGREY
few,TRBV4-1,-,ASSQPRGTDTQY
many,TRBV24-1,-,ATSDLGDTQY
many,TRBV7-9,TRBD1,ASSLAGQANTEAF